Included here is one T cell receptor (beta chain) sequence, with context. This specimen comes from a study of blood T cell repertoires in COVID-19. The CDR3 runs to 13 residues. Trimming removed 6 bases from V and 7 bases from J; junction bases left unmatched: 8. The V gene's germline CDR1 is MNHNY and CDR2 SVGAGI (reference sequence). Sequencing was performed with immunoSEQ multiplex PCR; in TCRdb, only in-frame clones are kept and a portion is missing. The profile shows a few hundred thousand clones, 88% of them singletons. V gene TRBV6-6 combines with J gene TRBJ2-7, with 8 bases fitting TRBD1. This clonotype was obtained from a man between 18 and 35 years old with active or convalescent COVID-19. The material sequenced was peripheral blood. CDR3 sequence reads: CASRQGGPLEQYF. CDR3 DNA: TGTGCCAGCAGACAGGGGGGCCCCTTAGAGCAGTACTTC.